A single sample is the source of the 2 T cell receptor beta chains below, sequenced in a study of blood T cell repertoires in COVID-19. Some clones are missing from TCRdb's copy, which holds only in-frame ones; the method was immunoSEQ multiplex PCR. Here the sample spans tens of thousands of clones, 91% being singletons. The sequenced sample was peripheral blood. These receptors all stem from a human donor with active COVID-19. The donor label of this sample is uncertain.

The chain has TRBV30 and TRBJ1-4; the match to TRBD1 covers 9 bases. The CDR3 totals 13 residues. The trim removed 3 bases at V and 5 bases at J, leaving 1 base unmatched. Germline CDR1 is GTSNPN and CDR2 is SVGIG (reference sequence). DNA for the CDR3: TGTGCCTGGAGGGACAGGGGAAATGAAAAACTGTTTTTT. It codes for CAWRDRGNEKLFF.

This clone is a singleton in its sample. In DNA form, the CDR3 reads TGTGCCAGCAGCTTAGACCTAGCGGGAGTTGCTACGCAGTATTTT. Protein: CASSLDLAGVATQYF. The rearrangement uses TRBV6-2 or TRBV6-3 and TRBJ2-3, with 10 bases matching TRBD2. Germline V gene lookup returns CDR1 MNHEY and CDR2 SVGEGT. The junction had 11 bases not matched to a gene; V was cut back by 6 bases and J by 8 bases. The CDR3 spans 15 residues.